These 9 T cell receptor beta chains share one sample of origin, sequenced in a study of control samples from healthy donors and cancer patients. The table came from immunoSEQ multiplex PCR; TCRdb's copy has only in-frame clones and leaves some out. The sample records around 55,000 clones, 89% being singletons. The source material was PBMCs. The receptors here all came from a middle-aged man with colorectal cancer.

V gene TRBV19 combines with J gene TRBJ2-3; the D is unclear. The CDR3 runs 14 residues. V lost 3 bases, J lost 0 bases, and 7 bases lay in between. CDR1 and CDR2 (germline): LNHDA, SQIVND (reference sequence). CDR3 bases: TGTGCCAGTAGTATCGTTACTAGCACAGATACGCAGTATTTT. Protein sequence: CASSIVTSTDTQYF.

In DNA, the CDR3 is TGTGCCAGCAGCGTTAGCTTGGGGAACACCGGGGAGCTGTTTTTT. Amino acid sequence: CASSVSLGNTGELFF. This rearrangement joins TRBV9 to TRBJ2-2, with D uncertain. V was shortened by 2 bases and J by 1 base, with 9 bases between the two germline ends. The CDR3 contains 15 residues. Germline assignment: CDR1 SGDLS and CDR2 YYNGEE.

The rearrangement links TRBV7-9 to TRBJ2-7; 9 nucleotides agree with TRBD1. The length of the CDR3 is 11 residues. J was trimmed by 4 bases and V by 8 bases; bases with no gene match: 0. Germline V gene lookup returns CDR1 SEHNR and CDR2 FQNEAQ (reference sequence). The CDR3 DNA reads TGTGCCAGCGGACAGGGGTACGAGCAGTACTTC. Protein sequence: CASGQGYEQYF. Variable domain in full (rest from reference TRBV7-9 and TRBJ2-7): DTGVSQNPRHKITKRGQNVTFRCDPISEHNRLYWYRQTLGQGPEFLTYFQNEAQLEKSRLLSDRFSAERPKGSFSTLEIQRTEQGDSAMYLCASGQGYEQYFGPGTRLTVT.

This chain links TRBV24-1 with TRBJ1-5; D gene ambiguous. Germline V gene lookup returns CDR1 KGHDR and CDR2 SFDVKD. The V end was cut by 1 base, the J end by 4 bases, with 10 bases between. There are 15 residues in the CDR3. Written as DNA, the CDR3 is TGTGCCACCAGTGATTTTTGGGCTCCGAATCAGCCCCAGCATTTT. Its translation: CATSDFWAPNQPQHF.

This rearrangement joins TRBV9 to TRBJ2-1; D might be TRBD1 (7 bases). The CDR3 is 13 residues long. The V end was cut by 0 bases, the J end by 16 bases, with 17 bases between. Germline assignment: CDR1 SGDLS and CDR2 YYNGEE. The CDR3 DNA reads as TGTGCCAGCAGCGTAGGTGGAGGGGGCTTGATATTCTTC. Its protein is CASSVGGGGLIFF.

This chain links TRBV12-3 or TRBV12-4 with TRBJ1-5, with unresolved D. Deletions cut 5 bases from V and 9 bases from J, with 8 bases between. The CDR3 is 11 residues long. CDR3: CASSLGSPQHF. In nucleotides, the CDR3 is TGTGCCAGCAGTCTAGGGTCGCCCCAGCATTTT.

The chain combines TRBV7-2 with TRBJ1-6, with D possibly being TRBD1 (5 bases). Germline V gene sequence: CDR1 SGHTA, CDR2 FQGNSA. V lost 4 bases and J lost 7, with 17 bases in between. The CDR3 has 16 residues. CDR3 coding DNA: TGTGCCAGCAGCTGGAGCCAGGGCTCAGTGAATTCACCCCTCCACTTT. Encoded protein: CASSWSQGSVNSPLHF. Full variable domain (outside the CDR3, taken from reference TRBV7-2 and TRBJ1-6): GAGVSQSPSNKVTEKGKDVELRCDPISGHTALYWYRQSLGQGLEFLIYFQGNSAPDKSGLPSDRFSAERTGGSVSTLTIQRTQQEDSAVYLCASSWSQGSVNSPLHFGNGTRLTVT.

This clone showed up just a few times. The chain recombines TRBV5-1 with TRBJ2-1; D is perhaps TRBD1 (5 bases). The V end lost 1 base, the J end lost 5 bases, and 10 bases lay between the germline ends. The CDR3 sequence is 14 residues long. Germline assignment: CDR1 SGHRS and CDR2 YFSETQ. CDR3: CASSLRGLDNEQFF. In nucleotides, the CDR3 is TGCGCCAGCAGCTTGAGGGGCTTGGACAATGAGCAGTTCTTC.

V usage is TRBV4-1 and J usage is TRBJ2-3, with 11 positions matching TRBD2. Germline V gene lookup returns CDR1 MGHRA and CDR2 YSYEKL. V gave up 2 bases and J gave up 3 bases; unmatched junction bases: 13. This CDR3 region has 19 residues. Here the CDR3 reads CASSQPTSGRKIVTDTQYF. The CDR3 DNA follows: TGCGCCAGCAGCCAACCCACTAGCGGGAGAAAGATAGTAACAGATACGCAGTATTTT.